This is a list of T cell receptor beta chains from one sample in a study of regulatory T cells in long-lasting Graves disease. TCRdb re-called the multiplex PCR reads with MiXCR, one entry per CDR3 protein. The sample contains a few hundred thousand distinct CDR3 sequences, around 23% of which appear only once. This specimen was peripheral blood mononuclear cells (PBMCs), taken when the disease was refractory, from a patient treated with antithyroid drugs. The origin of the receptors is a woman aged 40 to 50 with Graves disease. Each CDR3 is given with its conserved first and last residue. Each record gives: CDR3 protein, CDR3 DNA, V gene, clone size, D gene, J gene. D genes are given only for firm matches. Clone size is stated in some rows and not others, as once, few, many or a class when expanded.

CASSRTESSYNSPLHF,TGCGCCAGCAGCCGGACGGAAAGCTCCTATAATTCACCCCTCCACTTT,TRBV5-1,few,NA,TRBJ1-6
CASSSIKTGGFYEQYF,TGTGCCAGCAGTTCCATTAAGACAGGGGGCTTCTACGAGCAGTACTTC,TRBV28,many,TRBD1,TRBJ2-7
CASSRPGTGGITEAFF,TGTGCCAGCAGTCGGCCCGGGACAGGGGGTATTACTGAAGCTTTCTTT,TRBV27,few,TRBD1,TRBJ1-1
CASSAGTGMTDTQYF,TGTGCCAGCAGTGCCGGGACAGGGATGACAGATACGCAGTATTTT,TRBV2,NA,TRBD1,TRBJ2-3
CALTTSNNSPLHF,TGTGCCTTGACGACAAGTAATAATTCACCCCTCCACTTT,TRBV30,NA,NA,TRBJ1-6
CASSSRTGGARYEQYF,TGTGCCAGCAGTTCAAGGACAGGGGGCGCACGGTACGAGCAGTACTTC,TRBV6-5,many,TRBD1,TRBJ2-7
CASLKAINQPQHF,TGTGCCAGCCTTAAGGCCATCAATCAGCCCCAGCATTTT,TRBV6-2/TRBV6-3,NA,NA,TRBJ1-5
CASRALAGLDEQYF,TGTGCCAGCAGGGCCCTCGCAGGGTTGGACGAGCAGTACTTC,TRBV28,many,NA,TRBJ2-7
CSARTGGNSNQPQHF,TGCAGTGCTAGAACAGGGGGCAATAGCAATCAGCCCCAGCATTTT,TRBV20-1,many,TRBD1,TRBJ1-5
CATSVSLPGQEIEAFF,TGTGCCACCAGCGTAAGTCTTCCGGGACAGGAGATTGAAGCTTTCTTT,TRBV15,many,TRBD1,TRBJ1-1
CASSSHFGVTNSPLHF,TGTGCCAGCAGTTCCCATTTCGGGGTCACGAATTCACCCCTCCACTTT,TRBV6-2/TRBV6-3,NA,NA,TRBJ1-6
CATSTQPLGEKLFF,TGTGCCACCAGCACACAGCCTTTAGGGGAAAAACTGTTTTTT,TRBV15,many,NA,TRBJ1-4
CASRTVVATEAFF,TGTGCCAGCAGGACGGTCGTGGCGACTGAAGCTTTCTTT,TRBV5-5,many,NA,TRBJ1-1
CASSFTVAGPYEQYF,TGTGCCAGCAGTTTTACAGTAGCGGGACCATACGAGCAGTACTTC,TRBV12-3/TRBV12-4,few,TRBD2,TRBJ2-7
CATDRDSYEQYF,TGTGCCACCGACCGGGACAGTTACGAGCAGTACTTC,TRBV7-9,NA,TRBD1,TRBJ2-7
CASSTRQGSGELFF,TGTGCCAGCAGCACGCGACAGGGGTCCGGGGAGCTGTTTTTT,TRBV11-3,NA,TRBD1,TRBJ2-2
CASSLGDRRTYEQYF,TGTGCCAGCAGCTTAGGGGACAGGCGTACCTACGAGCAGTACTTC,TRBV11-2,many,TRBD1,TRBJ2-7
CATSAHRGYEQYF,TGTGCCACCAGCGCCCACAGGGGATACGAGCAGTACTTC,TRBV24-1,many,TRBD1,TRBJ2-7
CASSTTWGRTGESYEQYF,TGTGCCAGCAGCACGACTTGGGGCCGGACAGGGGAGAGCTACGAGCAGTACTTC,TRBV7-9,NA,TRBD1,TRBJ2-7
CASRPTGLITGELFF,TGTGCCAGCAGACCGACGGGACTGATCACCGGGGAGCTGTTTTTT,TRBV6-1,NA,NA,TRBJ2-2
CASSEIGAKNIQYF,TGTGCCAGCAGTGAAATCGGAGCCAAAAACATTCAGTACTTC,TRBV2,many,NA,TRBJ2-4
CASSSETQYF,TGTGCCAGCAGCTCGGAGACCCAGTACTTC,TRBV28,many,NA,TRBJ2-5
CASRSYNEQFF,TGTGCCAGCAGGTCTTACAATGAGCAGTTCTTC,TRBV7-2,many,NA,TRBJ2-1
CASRDTGTSGIAEEAQYF,TGTGCCAGCAGGGACACCGGGACTAGCGGGATAGCGGAGGAGGCCCAGTACTTC,TRBV2,many,TRBD2,TRBJ2-5
CASSSTGPFANTGELFF,TGTGCCAGCAGTTCGACAGGGCCGTTCGCGAACACCGGGGAGCTGTTTTTT,TRBV27,many,TRBD1,TRBJ2-2
CASSRGTGVGETQYF,TGTGCCAGCTCACGAGGAACGGGAGTCGGGGAGACCCAGTACTTC,TRBV28,many,NA,TRBJ2-5
CASKLAYQETQYF,TGTGCCAGCAAACTAGCGTACCAAGAGACCCAGTACTTC,TRBV28,many,TRBD2,TRBJ2-5
CASRDGLASNEQFF,TGTGCCAGCCGGGACGGACTAGCATCAAATGAGCAGTTCTTC,TRBV28,few,TRBD2,TRBJ2-1
CASSEADLGHEREEIETQYF,TGTGCCAGCAGTGAAGCGGACCTTGGACATGAGCGGGAGGAGATAGAGACCCAGTACTTC,TRBV6-1,many,TRBD2,TRBJ2-5
CASSFINFGLSTGELFF,TGTGCCAGCAGTTTTATAAATTTTGGCCTTTCCACCGGGGAGCTGTTTTTT,TRBV28,many,NA,TRBJ2-2
CASSLSLHWIPPPRETQYF,TGTGCCAGCAGCTTAAGCCTTCATTGGATACCACCACCAAGGGAGACCCAGTACTTC,TRBV5-4,few,NA,TRBJ2-5
CASSLELRIVRETQYF,TGTGCCAGCAGCCTGGAATTACGAATTGTTCGGGAGACCCAGTACTTC,TRBV3-1,NA,NA,TRBJ2-5
CASSGDSGGYGYTF,TGTGCCAGCAGCGGGGACAGTGGCGGCTATGGCTACACCTTC,TRBV9,NA,TRBD1,TRBJ1-2
CSAPTGVTVGQYF,TGCAGTGCCCCCACAGGGGTCACCGTCGGGCAGTACTTC,TRBV20-1,many,TRBD1,TRBJ2-7
CASSDGHRNQPQHF,TGTGCCAGCAGTGACGGACACCGCAATCAGCCCCAGCATTTT,TRBV6-1,many,NA,TRBJ1-5
CASSFFGYRGSHGYTF,TGTGCCAGCAGCTTCTTCGGGTACAGGGGTAGTCATGGCTACACCTTC,TRBV7-2,NA,TRBD1,TRBJ1-2
CASSVYRGRNEKLFF,TGTGCCAGTAGTGTATACAGGGGACGAAATGAAAAACTGTTTTTT,TRBV19,NA,TRBD1,TRBJ1-4
CAISGFYGYTF,TGTGCCATCAGTGGCTTCTATGGCTACACCTTC,TRBV10-3,many,NA,TRBJ1-2
CATKGGQGAYEQYF,TGTGCCACCAAGGGTGGGCAGGGAGCCTACGAGCAGTACTTC,TRBV28,many,NA,TRBJ2-7
CASLDPRDSLFSYNEQFF,TGTGCCAGCCTGGATCCTCGAGACTCCCTTTTCTCCTACAATGAGCAGTTCTTC,TRBV2,few,NA,TRBJ2-1
CASSLTGPVTGELFF,TGTGCCAGCAGCTTGACAGGGCCTGTCACCGGGGAGCTGTTTTTT,TRBV5-5,NA,NA,TRBJ2-2
CASSSLPRELYGYTF,TGTGCCAGCAGCTCGCTGCCCCGGGAACTCTATGGCTACACCTTC,TRBV7-9,NA,NA,TRBJ1-2
CASLRILGYTF,TGTGCCAGCCTCAGAATATTGGGCTACACCTTC,TRBV2,many,NA,TRBJ1-2
CSAIEGQETQYF,TGCAGTGCTATAGAGGGGCAAGAGACCCAGTACTTC,TRBV20-1,many,NA,TRBJ2-5
CASSLPDDSYNYGYTF,TGTGCCAGCAGCCTACCGGATGACAGCTATAACTATGGCTACACCTTC,TRBV5-5,NA,NA,TRBJ1-2
CAIHLNTGELFF,TGTGCCATCCACCTAAACACCGGGGAGCTGTTTTTT,TRBV7-9,few,NA,TRBJ2-2
CASSSPTGEGGETQYF,TGTGCCAGTAGTTCCCCGACAGGGGAAGGTGGAGAGACCCAGTACTTC,TRBV19,NA,TRBD1,TRBJ2-5
CSVLSGRTETQYF,TGCAGTGTTCTTAGCGGGAGAACAGAGACCCAGTACTTC,TRBV20-1,many,TRBD2,TRBJ2-5
CASSLDSGKRTYNEQFF,TGCGCCAGCAGCTTGGATAGCGGGAAAAGAACCTACAATGAGCAGTTCTTC,TRBV5-1,NA,TRBD2,TRBJ2-1
CASSLPFVTETQYF,TGCGCCAGCAGCCTCCCCTTTGTGACGGAGACCCAGTACTTC,TRBV4-1,few,NA,TRBJ2-5
CASNAGTETQYF,TGTGCCAGCAACGCGGGAACGGAGACCCAGTACTTC,TRBV28,many,NA,TRBJ2-5
CATSREASSGNIQYF,TGTGCCACCAGCAGAGAAGCCTCGTCGGGGAACATTCAGTACTTC,TRBV15,few,NA,TRBJ2-4
CSVVRDTTSYEQYF,TGCAGCGTTGTCCGGGACACGACCTCCTACGAGCAGTACTTC,TRBV29-1,NA,NA,TRBJ2-7
CASSPGTGGNTGELFF,TGTGCCAGCAGTCCAGGGACAGGGGGTAACACCGGGGAGCTGTTTTTT,TRBV12-3/TRBV12-4,many,TRBD1,TRBJ2-2